Each of the 5 T cell receptor beta chains below was sequenced from the same sample in a study of PD-L1 blockade in urothelial cancer. The assay was immunoSEQ multiplex PCR, and TCRdb's table has in-frame clones only and misses some. The data show some 40,000 clones, about 93% seen once. The sample in question was PBMCs, obtained around atezolizumab (anti-PD-L1) treatment. All receptors derive from a man in his 70s with urothelial cancer.

The chain combines TRBV5-1 with TRBJ2-7; 13 nucleotides match TRBD2. In germline, CDR1 is SGHRS, CDR2 YFSETQ. The CDR3 loop spans 15 amino acids. The V and J ends lost 4 bases and 6 bases, in that order; junction bases with no gene match: 7. CDR3 nucleotides: TGCGCCAGCAGCCACGGACTAGCGGGAGATTCCGAGCAGTACTTC. It codes for CASSHGLAGDSEQYF.

The chain carries TRBV25-1 and TRBJ2-7; 7 bases map to TRBD2. Germline CDR1 and CDR2: MGHDK and SYGVNS. This CDR3 contains 14 residues. V lost 8 bases and J lost 5; bases outside the gene matches: 12. CDR3 nucleotide sequence: TGTGCCAGCCACCAAAGCGGGACGCTGAACGAGCAGTACTTC. It is translated as CASHQSGTLNEQYF.

The chain has TRBV25-1 and TRBJ2-7; TRBD2 matches at 8 bases. CDR3 length equals 13 residues. Germline V gene lookup returns CDR1 MGHDK and CDR2 SYGVNS. V shed 5 bases and J 5 bases; nucleotides not matched to a gene: 5. In nucleotides, the CDR3 is TGTGCCAGCAGTAGAACGGGAGGGGACGAGCAGTACTTC. The encoded protein is CASSRTGGDEQYF.

The rearrangement links TRBV9 to TRBJ2-3; tentatively, D is TRBD1 (6 bases). The germline gives CDR1 SGDLS, CDR2 YYNGEE. V lost 4 bases, J lost 2 bases, and 26 bases lay in between. The CDR3 is 19 residues long. CDR3 bases: TGTGCCAGCAGCCACCGGGACAACCCCTCTCATCTGTACACAGATACGCAGTATTTT. Translated, it gives CASSHRDNPSHLYTDTQYF.

This chain links TRBV10-3 with TRBJ2-1; 8 bases match TRBD2. The ends lost 4 bases at V and 5 bases at J; junction bases unmatched: 4. This CDR3 comprises 14 residues. Germline CDR1 is ENHRY and CDR2 is SYGVKD. CDR3 sequence: CAISGGTRNNEQFF. DNA of the CDR3: TGTGCCATCAGTGGAGGGACTAGGAACAATGAGCAGTTCTTC.